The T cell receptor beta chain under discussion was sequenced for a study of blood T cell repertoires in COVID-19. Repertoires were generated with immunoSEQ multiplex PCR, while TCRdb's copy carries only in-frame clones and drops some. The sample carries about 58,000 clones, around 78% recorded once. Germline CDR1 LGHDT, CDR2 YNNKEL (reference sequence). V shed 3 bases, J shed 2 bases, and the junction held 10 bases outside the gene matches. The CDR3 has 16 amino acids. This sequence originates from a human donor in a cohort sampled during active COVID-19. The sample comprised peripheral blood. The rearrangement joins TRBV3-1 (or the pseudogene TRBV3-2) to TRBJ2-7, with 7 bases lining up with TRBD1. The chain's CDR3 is CASSHTPGQTAYEQYF. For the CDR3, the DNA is TGTGCCAGCAGCCACACCCCGGGACAGACAGCCTACGAGCAGTACTTC.